Presented here are 32 T cell receptor beta chains from one specimen sequenced in a study of blood T cells in healthy people across ages. The second PCR ran roughly 6 to 11 cycles with a sample-barcoded 5' primer and J-beta primers. Each CDR3 protein gets one entry after TCRdb re-called the 5' RACE reads with MiXCR. The sample includes more than 1.4 million distinct CDR3 sequences, around 39% seen only once; the top ten take less than 8%. Material: blood. Receptors originate from a woman younger than 30 in good health.

The chain links TRBV6-2 or TRBV6-3 to TRBJ2-7; no clear D. Germline lookup yields CDR1 MNHEY and CDR2 SVGEGT. The CDR3 is 15 amino acids. The V end lost 7 bases, the J end lost 7 bases, and 23 bases lay between the germline ends. CDR3 protein: CASTHGRNCSNEQYF. CDR3 DNA sequence: TGTGCCAGCACTCATGGACGTAACTGCAGCAATGAGCAGTACTTC.

This sequence joins TRBV5-1 and TRBJ1-2; tentatively, D is TRBD1 (6 bases). This CDR3 spans 14 amino acids. The V and J ends lost 3 bases and 4 bases respectively, with 13 bases between them. In germline, CDR1 is SGHRS, CDR2 YFSETQ. CDR3: CASSSPGHSYGYTF. The CDR3 nucleotides read TGCGCCAGCAGCTCACCGGGACACAGCTATGGCTACACCTTC. The variable domain in full, with the rest retrieved from reference TRBV5-1 and TRBJ1-2, is KAGVTQTPRYLIKTRGQQVTLSCSPISGHRSVSWYQQTPGQGLQFLFEYFSETQRNKGNFPGRFSGRQFSNSRSEMNVSTLELGDSALYLCASSSPGHSYGYTFGSGTRLTVV.

V gene TRBV9 combines with J gene TRBJ1-5; TRBD1 matches 9 bases. V shed 2 bases, J shed 3 bases, and the junction held 3 bases outside the gene matches. Germline V CDR1 and CDR2: SGDLS, YYNGEE. The CDR3 loop spans 15 amino acids. CDR3 nucleotides: TGTGCCAGCAGCGTTGGGACAGGGATCAATCAGCCCCAGCATTTT. Encoded protein: CASSVGTGINQPQHF. The variable domain in full, completed from reference TRBV9 and TRBJ1-5, reads DSGVTQTPKHLITATGQRVTLRCSPRSGDLSVYWYQQSLDQGLQFLIQYYNGEERAKGNILERFSAQQFPDLHSELNLSSLELGDSALYFCASSVGTGINQPQHFGDGTRLSIL.

This clonotype has ten or more counts. The chain employs TRBV12-3 or TRBV12-4 and TRBJ2-7; D possibly corresponds to TRBD2 (5 bases). The CDR3 is 14 residues long. V was cut by 6 bases and J by 0 bases, with 12 bases left in between. CDR3 region: CASSFGSGSYEQYF. CDR3 sequence (DNA): TGTGCCAGCAGCTTTGGGAGCGGCTCCTACGAGCAGTACTTC.

The chain links TRBV6-2 or TRBV6-3 to TRBJ2-3, with D perhaps TRBD1 or TRBD2 (5 bases each). CDR1 and CDR2 (germline): MNHEY, SVGEGT. The CDR3 extends over 12 amino acids. Deletions cut 2 bases from V and 8 bases from J, with 8 bases between. CDR3 region: CASSYGDATQYF. The CDR3 DNA is TGTGCCAGCAGTTACGGGGACGCTACGCAGTATTTT.

The gene calls are TRBV28 and TRBJ2-2; D unclear. CDR1 and CDR2 from the germline V gene are MDHEN and SYDVKM. V lost 8 bases and J 0 bases, leaving 19 bases between the germline ends. This CDR3 contains 17 residues. The CDR3 nucleotides read TGTGCCAGCTCCCTTCGTTTGGGCCGAGCGAACACCGGGGAGCTGTTTTTT. It is translated as CASSLRLGRANTGELFF.

The chain couples TRBV20-1 to TRBJ1-2, with 7 bases lining up with TRBD1. Per germline, CDR1 DFQATT and CDR2 SNEGSKA (reference sequence). The CDR3 covers 15 residues. The J segment lost 7 bases and the V segment lost 5 bases, leaving 16 bases of the junction unmatched. The CDR3 nucleotides read TGCAGTGCTCGTCGCGCCAACTCCGGGACAGTTGGCTACACCTTC. It encodes CSARRANSGTVGYTF.

This chain uses TRBV6-6 with TRBJ2-1, with D possibly matching TRBD1 (5 bases). Trimming pared 5 bases from V and 3 bases from J, leaving 20 bases between. This CDR3 is 17 amino acids long. Germline values: CDR1 MNHNY, CDR2 SVGAGI (reference sequence). CDR3 amino acids: CASSPTQGQGGYNEQFF. The CDR3 DNA reads as TGTGCCAGCAGTCCTACCCAAGGGCAGGGTGGCTACAATGAGCAGTTCTTC.

The genes are TRBV9 and TRBJ2-3; 13 positions agree with TRBD2. Germline CDR1 reads SGDLS; CDR2 reads YYNGEE. The V gene end was trimmed by 3 bases and the J gene end by 7 bases; junction bases not matched to a gene: 8. The CDR3 loop spans 16 amino acids. CDR3 bases: TGTGCCAGCAGCGCAACTAGCGGGGGGGCCACGAATACGCAGTATTTT. Translation gives CASSATSGGATNTQYF.

The J gene is TRBJ2-5, the V gene TRBV14; perhaps TRBD1 as D (6 bases). Germline CDR1 reads SGHDN; CDR2 reads FVKESK. V was clipped by 8 bases and J by 5 bases, with 18 bases between them. This CDR3 spans 14 amino acids. CDR3 residues: CASRARGEGETQYF. Here the CDR3 DNA reads TGTGCCAGCCGAGCCAGGGGCGAAGGGGAGACCCAGTACTTC.

The chain carries TRBV14 and TRBJ1-2; D possibly corresponds to TRBD1 (5 bases). The germline CDR1 and CDR2 sequences are SGHDN and FVKESK. Trimming took 3 bases from V and 4 from J, leaving 12 bases between them. The length of the CDR3 is 14 residues. CDR3 bases: TGTGCCAGCAGCCAGGTTACAGGTACCTATGGCTACACCTTC. Its protein product is CASSQVTGTYGYTF.

This clonotype was observed a few times. The CDR3 coding sequence is TGTGCCAGCAGTTTCACTAGCGGAAATCAAGAGACCCAGTACTTC. Its translation: CASSFTSGNQETQYF. V and J are TRBV27 and TRBJ2-5; TRBD2 aligns across 8 bases. The CDR3 covers 15 residues. Germline V CDR1 and CDR2: MNHEY, SMNVEV (reference sequence). Losses at the gene ends were 3 bases for V and 2 bases for J; bases not matched to a gene: 5.

In the case of this clonotype: Lacking the conserved final phenylalanine or tryptophan, this CDR3 likely reflects a read error. The V gene is TRBV20-1, the J gene TRBJ2-1, with TRBD2 identical over 7 bases. Germline lookup yields CDR1 DFQATT and CDR2 SNEGSKA (reference sequence). V shed 0 bases, J shed 5 bases, and the junction held 10 bases outside the gene matches. The CDR3 runs 16 residues. This chain's CDR3 is CSARDLSPGGDNEQFY. The DNA for the CDR3 is TGCAGTGCTAGAGATTTGTCGCCGGGAGGAGACAATGAGCAGTTCTAC.

The CDR3: CASSVSFLETQYF. The CDR3 bases are TGTGCCAGCAGCGTAAGTTTCCTAGAGACCCAGTACTTC. The chain joins TRBV9 to TRBJ2-5; D not resolved. Germline CDR1 reads SGDLS; CDR2 reads YYNGEE. CDR3 length: 13 amino acids. V shed 1 base and J shed 4 bases, with 8 bases lying between them.

With regard to this clonotype: A much larger clone sits a single nucleotide away, making a read error possible. The chain couples TRBV28 to TRBJ1-1; 7 nucleotides agree with TRBD1. This CDR3 is 14 amino acids long. Germline values: CDR1 MDHEN, CDR2 SYDVKM. J was trimmed by 0 bases and V by 6 bases; bases with no gene match: 4. CDR3 amino acids: CASSAGGVNTEAFF. DNA for the CDR3: TGTGCCAGCAGCGCAGGGGGGGTGAACACTGAAGCTTTCTTT.

This clonotype was observed a handful of times. V is TRBV4-1 and J is TRBJ2-1, with 7 bases fitting TRBD2. The CDR3 is 16 residues long. J lost 5 bases, V lost 1 base, and 8 bases had no gene match. Per germline, CDR1 MGHRA and CDR2 YSYEKL. The CDR3 DNA reads as TGCGCCAGCAGCCAAGGTCGGGGGGTTAGCGACAATGAGCAGTTCTTC. Amino acid sequence: CASSQGRGVSDNEQFF.

The chain carries TRBV7-2 and TRBJ1-5; the D is unclear. The length of the CDR3 is 15 residues. The germline V gene encodes CDR1 SGHTA and CDR2 FQGNSA. The V end was cut by 0 bases, the J end by 5 bases, with 11 bases between. For the CDR3, the DNA is TGTGCCAGCAGCTTAGCCGCAGGCCCCTATCAGCCCCAGCATTTT. This sequence encodes CASSLAAGPYQPQHF.

This clonotype was picked up a small number of times. V usage is TRBV28 and J usage is TRBJ2-7; possible D gene TRBD2, 5 bases. Germline values: CDR1 MDHEN, CDR2 SYDVKM. The CDR3 length is 14 residues. V lost 1 base and J lost 2, with 9 bases in between. Here the CDR3 DNA reads TGTGCCAGCAGTTTATTCGGGAAGACCTACGAGCAGTACTTC. The encoded protein is CASSLFGKTYEQYF.

This clonotype was picked up a small number of times. CDR3 DNA: TGCAGTGCTCCTCCTGGGACCCGAGAGACCCAGTACTTC. It specifies CSAPPGTRETQYF. This chain links TRBV20-1 with TRBJ2-5; D possibly uses TRBD1 or TRBD2 (5 bases each). Germline CDR1 is DFQATT and CDR2 is SNEGSKA (reference sequence). Trimming left V 5 bases short and J 4 bases short, with 14 bases between. The CDR3 length is 13 residues.

This sequence joins TRBV20-1 and TRBJ2-3; a possible D gene is TRBD2 (6 bases). Germline lookup yields CDR1 DFQATT and CDR2 SNEGSKA (reference sequence). Between the trimmed V and J ends, which lost 6 bases and 2 bases, there was a span of 9 bases. The CDR3 totals 12 residues. Here the CDR3 DNA reads TGCAGTGCGGGGACTGTCACAGATACGCAGTATTTT. Residues: CSAGTVTDTQYF.

This clonotype was seen a few times. The chain employs TRBV12-3 or TRBV12-4 and TRBJ2-1; maybe TRBD1 (5 bases). CDR3 length: 12 amino acids. Trimming left V 1 base short and J 13 bases short, with 11 bases between. The CDR3 DNA reads as TGTGCCAGCAGTTTAGTTTCCCAGGGTCAGTTCTTC. Its translation: CASSLVSQGQFF.

The genes are TRBV11-2 and TRBJ1-2; 7 bases are a match to TRBD1. Germline-derived CDR1 and CDR2 are SGHAT and FQNNGV. With V trimmed by 1 base and J by 5 bases, 13 bases remained unmatched. The CDR3 spans 17 residues. The CDR3, as DNA: TGTGCCAGCAGCTTAGGACAGGGTCCCGCGGGGCCATATGGCTACACCTTC. This codes for CASSLGQGPAGPYGYTF.

The chain combines TRBV5-1 with TRBJ1-2; weak D call: TRBD1 (6 bases). Germline loops: CDR1 SGHRS, CDR2 YFSETQ. The CDR3 extends over 14 amino acids. V was pared by 1 base and J by 4 bases, with 11 bases between. The CDR3, as DNA: TGCGCCAGCAGCTTGTCGGACAGCGTCTATGGCTACACCTTC. It codes for CASSLSDSVYGYTF.

The rearrangement uses TRBV6-5 and TRBJ2-7; D gene ambiguous. CDR1 MNHEY and CDR2 SVGAGI come from the germline V gene. The CDR3 runs 13 residues. V shed 3 bases and J shed 2 bases, with 8 bases lying between them. This chain's CDR3 is CASSYDNTYEQYF. CDR3 bases: TGTGCCAGCAGTTATGACAATACCTACGAGCAGTACTTC.

Of note for this clonotype: With a much larger clone just one base away, this may be a read error. The chain is built from TRBV2 and TRBJ2-5; D not resolved. The J call is doubtful: the DNA matches TRBJ2-1 better. This CDR3 contains 12 residues. Germline CDR1 SNHLY, CDR2 FYNNEI. In nucleotides, the CDR3 is TGTGCCAGCAGTGAAAACCAAGAGACCCAGTTCTTC. It encodes CASSENQETQFF.

This clonotype was found many times. The chain joins TRBV29-1 to TRBJ1-1; 8 bases are a match to TRBD1. J gave up 3 bases and V 3 bases, and 0 bases lay outside the gene matches. From germline, CDR1 is SQVTM and CDR2 ANQGSEA. The CDR3 runs to 12 residues. CDR3 region: CSVDRGHTEAFF. The DNA for the CDR3 is TGCAGCGTTGACAGGGGGCACACTGAAGCTTTCTTT. Drawing the rest from reference TRBV29-1 and TRBJ1-1, the complete variable domain is SAVISQKPSRDICQRGTSLTIQCQVDSQVTMMFWYRQQPGQSLTLIATANQGSEATYESGFVIDKFPISRPNLTFSTLTVSNMSPEDSSIYLCSVDRGHTEAFFGQGTRLTVV.

Only a few counts were recorded for this clonotype. The rearrangement links TRBV9 to TRBJ2-7; 7 nucleotides line up with TRBD2. The V and J ends lost 3 bases and 5 bases, in that order; junction bases with no gene match: 11. The CDR3 loop spans 15 amino acids. The germline gives CDR1 SGDLS, CDR2 YYNGEE. This chain's CDR3 is CASSAKRGALDEQYF. The CDR3, as DNA: TGTGCCAGCAGCGCCAAGCGGGGCGCATTGGACGAGCAGTACTTC.

This clonotype was counted between two and nine times. The gene calls are TRBV7-2 and TRBJ2-7; D gene uncertain. Germline V gene sequence: CDR1 SGHTA, CDR2 FQGNSA. V was trimmed by 9 bases and J by 5 bases, leaving 14 bases between them. CDR3 length: 12 amino acids. In DNA, the CDR3 is TGTGCCAGAAGGTCCTCAGTGGACGAGCAGTACTTC. This encodes CARRSSVDEQYF. Full variable domain (outside the CDR3, taken from reference TRBV7-2 and TRBJ2-7): GAGVSQSPSNKVTEKGKDVELRCDPISGHTALYWYRQSLGQGLEFLIYFQGNSAPDKSGLPSDRFSAERTGGSVSTLTIQRTQQEDSAVYLCARRSSVDEQYFGPGTRLTVT.

In this sample, this clonotype turned up many times. The chain links TRBV7-9 to TRBJ2-7; 7 positions agree with TRBD2. Germline CDR1 SEHNR, CDR2 FQNEAQ (reference sequence). The CDR3 has 14 amino acids. The V segment lost 2 bases and the J segment 6 bases; nucleotides outside the gene matches: 7. This chain's CDR3 is CASSLPGGPFEQYF. The CDR3 DNA is TGTGCCAGCAGCTTACCGGGAGGTCCTTTCGAGCAGTACTTC.

This clonotype occurred a few times. The V call is TRBV20-1, the J call TRBJ1-1; TRBD1 matches 10 bases. V was clipped by 6 bases and J by 1 base; unmatched bases: 8. This CDR3 spans 15 amino acids. Germline V CDR1 and CDR2: DFQATT, SNEGSKA (reference sequence). This CDR3 is CSASGQGVGNTEAFF. The CDR3, as DNA: TGCAGTGCGTCCGGACAGGGGGTGGGGAACACTGAAGCTTTCTTT.

This sequence joins TRBV18 and TRBJ2-1; 7 bases line up with TRBD1. Germline loops: CDR1 KGHSH, CDR2 LQKENI. The CDR3 spans 15 residues. The junction had 6 bases not matched to a gene; V was cut back by 0 bases and J by 7 bases. CDR3 coding DNA: TGTGCCAGCTCACCACCGGGTCGGGGACAGAATGAGCAGTTCTTC. Translation gives CASSPPGRGQNEQFF.

This chain joins TRBV3-1 and TRBJ2-7; TRBD2 aligns across 13 bases. V was clipped by 5 bases and J by 2 bases; unmatched bases: 6. Per germline, CDR1 LGHDT and CDR2 YNNKEL (reference sequence). The CDR3 contains 16 residues. CDR3 in DNA: TGTGCCAGCAGCTCGACTAGCGGGAGGTCCCCCTACGAGCAGTACTTC. This encodes CASSSTSGRSPYEQYF.